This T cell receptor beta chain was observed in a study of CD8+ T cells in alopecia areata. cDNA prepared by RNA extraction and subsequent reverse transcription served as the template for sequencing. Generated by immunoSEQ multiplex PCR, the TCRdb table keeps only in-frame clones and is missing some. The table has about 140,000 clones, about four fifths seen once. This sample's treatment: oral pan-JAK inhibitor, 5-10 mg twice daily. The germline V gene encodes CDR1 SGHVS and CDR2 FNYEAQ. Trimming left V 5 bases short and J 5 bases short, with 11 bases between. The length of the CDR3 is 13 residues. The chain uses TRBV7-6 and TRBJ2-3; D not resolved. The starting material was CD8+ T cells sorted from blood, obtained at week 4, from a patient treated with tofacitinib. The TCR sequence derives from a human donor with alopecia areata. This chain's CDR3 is CASSPPQEDTQYF. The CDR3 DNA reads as TGTGCCAGCAGCCCACCCCAGGAAGATACGCAGTATTTT.